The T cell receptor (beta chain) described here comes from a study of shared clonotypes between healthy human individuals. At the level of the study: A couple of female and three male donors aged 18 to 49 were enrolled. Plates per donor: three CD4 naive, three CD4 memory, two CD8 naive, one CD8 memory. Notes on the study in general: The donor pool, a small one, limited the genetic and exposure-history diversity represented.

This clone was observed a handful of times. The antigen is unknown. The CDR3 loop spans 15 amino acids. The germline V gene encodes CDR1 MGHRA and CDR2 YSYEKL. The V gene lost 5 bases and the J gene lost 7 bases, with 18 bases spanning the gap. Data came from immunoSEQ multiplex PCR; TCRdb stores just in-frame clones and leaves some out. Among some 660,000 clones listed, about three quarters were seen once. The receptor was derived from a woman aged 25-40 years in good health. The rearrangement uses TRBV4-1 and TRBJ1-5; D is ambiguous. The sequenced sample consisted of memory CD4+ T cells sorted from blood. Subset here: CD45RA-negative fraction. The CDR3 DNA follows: TGCGCCAGCAGCTTACGATCCGGGGATGAACAGCCCCAGCATTTT. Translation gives CASSLRSGDEQPQHF.